This is a list of T cell receptor beta chains from one sample in a study of cytomegalovirus exposure and HLA in healthy donors. Assay: immunoSEQ multiplex PCR; the TCRdb copy retains only in-frame clones and omits some. Of 100,000 to 150,000 clones listed, roughly 78% were seen once; the top ten hold approximately 10%. The specimen sequenced was PBMCs. The receptors stem from a young man in good health and CMV-seropositive. Both conserved end residues are part of each CDR3. A D gene is named only where the DNA matches it firmly. For some rows the clone size is stated as once, few or many, or as a class when expanded; others skip it.

>TRBV27|TRBJ2-7|NA|once
TGTGCCAGCAGTTTAGCACAGGGCTCCTACGAGCAGTACTTC
CASSLAQGSYEQYF
>TRBV15|TRBJ1-2|NA|NA
TGTGCCACCAGCAGAGGGCCCAAGGCAGGGCCTAAGGGCTACACCTTC
CATSRGPKAGPKGYTF
>TRBV5-1|TRBJ1-2|NA|NA
TGCGCCAGCAGCTTGTCTTCCGGGTCTGCGGGTAACTATGGCTACACCTTC
CASSLSSGSAGNYGYTF
>TRBV6-1|TRBJ2-7|NA|NA
TGTGCCAGCAGGACTAACTACGAGCAGTACTTC
CASRTNYEQYF
>TRBV5-1|TRBJ2-5|TRBD2|few
TGCGCCAGCAGCTTGGGGCTAGCGGGGGTTCAAGAGACCCAGTACTTC
CASSLGLAGVQETQYF
>TRBV11-2|TRBJ2-3|NA|NA
TGTGCCAGCAGCTTACTTCGGGGTCGCACAGATACGCAGTATTTT
CASSLLRGRTDTQYF
>TRBV21-1|TRBJ1-5|NA|NA
TGTGCCAGCAGCAAAGCGCTTTTTCCAGGGTGGCCTAATAGCAATCAGCCCCAGCATTTT
CASSKALFPGWPNSNQPQHF
>TRBV7-9|TRBJ2-7|TRBD1|NA
TGTGCCAGCAGCCCCTGGGACAGGGGCTACGAGCAGTACTTC
CASSPWDRGYEQYF
>TRBV6-5|TRBJ1-3|NA|NA
TGTGCCAGCAGTTACTCCGGGGGATTCAAGGGAAACACCATATATTTT
CASSYSGGFKGNTIYF
>TRBV7-9|TRBJ2-2|TRBD2|NA
TGTTCCAGCAGCTTAGTTCGGGGGGCGAACACCGGGGAGCTGTTTTTT
CSSSLVRGANTGELFF
>TRBV5-6|TRBJ2-1|TRBD2|NA
TGTGCCAGCAGCCCACTGGCGGGGGGGGTCTACAATGAGCAGTTCTTC
CASSPLAGGVYNEQFF
>TRBV19|TRBJ2-1|NA|NA
TGTGCCAGTAGCGCAAAAAGCAGGGCTGGGGAGCAGTTCTTC
CASSAKSRAGEQFF
>TRBV2|TRBJ1-5|NA|NA
TGTGCCAGCACCGGGACAAGGGGCCATGAGCCCCAGCATTTT
CASTGTRGHEPQHF
>TRBV10-3|TRBJ1-4|TRBD1|once
TGTGCCATCAGCCCGACAGGGGAGAAAGAAAAACTGTTTTTT
CAISPTGEKEKLFF
>TRBV4-1|TRBJ2-1|TRBD2|NA
TGCGCCAGCAGCCAGGCGCCGACTAGCGGGGGCAATGAGCAGTTCTTC
CASSQAPTSGGNEQFF
>TRBV10-3|TRBJ1-2|NA|NA
TGTGCCATCAGTGATGCGAACACAGATAACTATGGCTACACCTTC
CAISDANTDNYGYTF
>TRBV28|TRBJ1-1|NA|once
TGTGCCAGCAGTCGGATGAAGACTGCGAACACTGAAGCTTTCTTT
CASSRMKTANTEAFF
>TRBV6-5|TRBJ2-6|NA|few
TGTGCCAGCACCATACAGAGCTCTGGGGCCAACGTCCTGACTTTC
CASTIQSSGANVLTF
>TRBV12-5|TRBJ2-3|TRBD1|NA
TGTGCTAGTGGTTTGTACAACAGGGGTCGCTCAGATACGCAGTATTTT
CASGLYNRGRSDTQYF
>TRBV25-1|TRBJ2-5|NA|NA
TGTGCCAGCAGTGAATTCCGGGTACGGATGCAAGAGACCCAGTACTTC
CASSEFRVRMQETQYF
>TRBV11-2|TRBJ2-5|TRBD2|NA
TGTGCCAGCAGCTTGAGACTAGCGGGGGGGCCGGAGACCCAGTACTTC
CASSLRLAGGPETQYF
>TRBV11-2|TRBJ2-5|NA|NA
TGTGCCAGCAGCGCGTACGAGGCGACCCAGTACTTC
CASSAYEATQYF
>TRBV6-5|TRBJ1-1|NA|NA
TGTGCCAGCATCTCGACTGGTGAAGCTTTCTTT
CASISTGEAFF
>TRBV19|TRBJ2-3|TRBD1|NA
TGTGCCAGTAGTATAGGCCAGGGGGCCGTAAGCACAGATACGCAGTATTTT
CASSIGQGAVSTDTQYF
>TRBV25-1|TRBJ2-5|NA|NA
TGTGCCAGCAGTGAACCGGACAGCCCCCAAGAGACCCAGTACTTC
CASSEPDSPQETQYF
>TRBV2|TRBJ1-1|NA|few
TGTGCCAGCAGTGAAGGCAGGGCTGAAGCTTTCTTT
CASSEGRAEAFF
>TRBV27|TRBJ1-1|NA|NA
TGTGCCAGCAGTTTAACGTCCTCGAGCACTGAAGCTTTCTTT
CASSLTSSSTEAFF
>TRBV2|TRBJ1-2|NA|few
TGTGCCAGCAGTGAAGCGCTTAAGACCCTAGACGGCTACACCTTC
CASSEALKTLDGYTF
>TRBV7-9|TRBJ2-7|NA|few
TGTGCCAGCAGCCCCTCGGGTCCGTACGACGAGCAGTACTTC
CASSPSGPYDEQYF
>TRBV7-3|TRBJ2-1|TRBD2|NA
TGTGCCAGCAGCCGCCTAGCGGGGCTCTACAATGAGCAGTTCTTC
CASSRLAGLYNEQFF
>TRBV30|TRBJ1-1|TRBD1|NA
TGTGCCTGGGCCCCCCCCCTTGTGGCCCTCGACAGGGACCTTTTGAACACTGAAGCTTTCTTT
CAWAPPLVALDRDLLNTEAFF
>TRBV30|TRBJ2-7|NA|few
TGTGCCTGGGCTATAGCGGACTACGAGCAGTACTTC
CAWAIADYEQYF
>TRBV6-1|TRBJ1-2|NA|few
TGTGCCAGCAGTGAACAGACAGGTGAAAACTATGGCTACACCTTC
CASSEQTGENYGYTF
>TRBV11-2|TRBJ1-1|TRBD1|NA
TGTGCCAGCAGCTTAGGCCGGACAGGGAACACTGAAGCTTTCTTT
CASSLGRTGNTEAFF
>TRBV14|TRBJ2-2|NA|NA
TGTGCCAGCAGCCAAGAGTCCGCAGGGTGGAACACCGGGGAGCTGTTTTTT
CASSQESAGWNTGELFF
>TRBV11-2|TRBJ1-2|NA|NA
TGTGCCAGCAGCTACGACAACAACTATGGCTACACCTTC
CASSYDNNYGYTF
>TRBV11-3|TRBJ2-1|NA|NA
TGTGCCAGCAGCTTGGGTCCAGGGCCCAATGAGCAGTTCTTC
CASSLGPGPNEQFF